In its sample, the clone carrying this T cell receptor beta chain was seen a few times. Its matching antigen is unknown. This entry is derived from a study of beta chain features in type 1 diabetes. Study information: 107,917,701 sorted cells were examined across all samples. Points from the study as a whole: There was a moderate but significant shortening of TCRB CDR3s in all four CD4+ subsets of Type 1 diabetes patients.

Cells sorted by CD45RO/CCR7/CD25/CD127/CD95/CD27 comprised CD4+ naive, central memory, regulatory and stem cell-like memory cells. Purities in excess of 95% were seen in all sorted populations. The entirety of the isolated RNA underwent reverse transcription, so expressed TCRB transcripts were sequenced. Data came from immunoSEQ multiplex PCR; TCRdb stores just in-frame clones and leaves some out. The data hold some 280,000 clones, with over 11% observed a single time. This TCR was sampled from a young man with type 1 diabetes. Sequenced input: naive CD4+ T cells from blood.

The CDR3 sequence: CASSPPAGAPYNEQFF. The DNA of the CDR3 is TGTGCCAGCAGTCCCCCGGCGGGAGCCCCCTACAATGAGCAGTTCTTC. V and J are TRBV28 and TRBJ2-1, with 7 bases that match TRBD2. The junction had 9 bases not matched to a gene; V was cut back by 5 bases and J by 2 bases. This CDR3 has 16 amino acids. CDR1 is MDHEN, CDR2 SYDVKM, per germline.